The 2 T cell receptor beta chains listed next were all sequenced from one sample in a study. TCRdb reprocessed the 5' RACE reads via MiXCR and lists one record per CDR3 protein. The sample has tens of thousands of distinct CDR3 sequences, 15% to 20% seen once. Material: naive CD4+ T cells sorted from blood. Stated subset: naive CD4+ T cells, CD4+CD45RA+CD25-. These receptors came from a female donor with breast cancer.

The V gene is TRBV29-1, the J gene TRBJ1-4, with TRBD1 matching over 7 bases. The CDR3 totals 15 residues. Germline lookup yields CDR1 SQVTM and CDR2 ANQGSEA. Trimming removed 6 bases from V and 1 base from J; junction bases left unmatched: 8. CDR3 DNA: TGCAGCGTCGACCTTACAGGGGAAACTAATGAAAAACTGTTTTTT. Amino acid sequence: CSVDLTGETNEKLFF.

The chain uses TRBV25-1 and TRBJ2-7, with D possibly matching TRBD1 (5 bases). The germline gives CDR1 MGHDK, CDR2 SYGVNS. The V end was cut by 5 bases, the J end by 1 base, with 12 bases between. The CDR3 has 14 amino acids. The CDR3 DNA follows: TGTGCCAGCAGTTTTTCAGGGATTTCCTACGAGCAGTACTTC. Translation: CASSFSGISYEQYF.